This T cell receptor beta chain was identified in a study of neoadjuvant anti-PD-1 for oral cavity cancer. For the study at large: Non-progressing patients received a fourth nivolumab dose near day 43, then surgery on days 50-56. Study-wide results and limits: Higher pretreatment Treg/Th17 ratios tracked higher pretreatment blood clonality.

The CDR3 is 14 amino acids. Germline-derived CDR1 and CDR2 are SGHTA and FQGNSA. Trimming cost V 4 bases and J 6 bases; bases outside gene matches: 6. Two replicates per tumor sample, mostly from about 5.2 ug of genomic DNA. The protocol was immunoSEQ multiplex PCR, while the TCRdb copy is restricted to in-frame clones and leaves out a portion. The top ten clones hold about two fifths of a sample with approximately 16,000 clones, under 40% of them seen once. The table lists this clone with a few counts. The target antigen is unknown. The time point: after neoadjuvant nivolumab, at surgical resection. The sequences come from tumor tissue, collected after nivolumab (anti-PD-1) treatment. This sequence was found in a person aged 35 to 85 with oral cavity squamous cell carcinoma. V is TRBV7-2 and J is TRBJ1-5; 7 nucleotides line up with TRBD1. CDR3 nucleotide sequence: TGTGCCAGCAGCTCTCAGCAGGGGGGTCAGCCCCAGCATTTT. Translated, it gives CASSSQQGGQPQHF.